This note documents a single T cell receptor beta chain sequence. The TCR-sequenced patients were a few responders to pembrolizumab. The data are from a study of PD-1 blockade in mismatch repair-deficient tumors. Overall study: All were previously treated, progressing patients with about a dozen mismatch repair-deficient cancer types.

The table came from immunoSEQ multiplex PCR; TCRdb's copy has only in-frame clones and leaves some out. The table has approximately 110,000 clones, over 60% seen once. This CDR3 is 15 amino acids long. Germline CDR1 reads MDHEN; CDR2 reads SYDVKM. Trimming took 8 bases from V and 0 from J, leaving 17 bases between them. The rearrangement uses TRBV28 and TRBJ2-7; D possibly corresponds to TRBD1 (6 bases). The specimen was peripheral blood, collected approximately 60 weeks after starting pembrolizumab. This clonotype originated in an adult with mismatch repair-deficient cancer. The CDR3 coding sequence is TGTGCCAGCGGGTCCGAGGACAGTCACTCCTACGAGCAGTACTTC. Its protein product is CASGSEDSHSYEQYF.